Below, 25 T cell receptor beta chains from the same sample are listed, as sequenced in a study of shared clonotypes between healthy human individuals. TCRdb keeps only in-frame clones here, not all; method: immunoSEQ multiplex PCR. The sample carries 950,000 to 1,100,000 clones, 60% to 80% recorded once. Sequenced: memory CD4+ T cells sorted from blood. This sample's subset: CD45RA-negative fraction. The source is a man between 18 and 29 years old in good health.

The chain has TRBV19 and TRBJ1-1; D gene ambiguous. Germline V lookup: CDR1 LNHDA, CDR2 SQIVND (reference sequence). The CDR3 is made up of 15 amino acids. V lost 1 base to trimming and J lost 4 bases, with 13 bases between them. The CDR3 DNA reads as TGTGCCAGTAGTATAGGGAGCAGTTTAGGCACTGAAGCTTTCTTT. The encoded protein is CASSIGSSLGTEAFF.

This chain links TRBV5-8 with TRBJ1-4; D possibly corresponds to TRBD1 (5 bases). The CDR3 runs to 14 residues. From germline, CDR1 is SGHTS and CDR2 YDEGEE. The V gene lost 3 bases and the J gene lost 7 bases, with 13 bases spanning the gap. CDR3 nucleotides: TGTGCCAGCAGCTCCGGGGGTTGGAGTGAAAAACTGTTTTTT. Protein sequence: CASSSGGWSEKLFF.

The J gene is TRBJ2-1, the V gene TRBV28; D possibly corresponds to TRBD1 (6 bases). This CDR3 is 17 amino acids long. Germline CDR1 reads MDHEN; CDR2 reads SYDVKM. Trimming took 4 bases from V and 5 from J, leaving 21 bases between them. Here the CDR3 DNA reads TGTGCCAGCAGTTCCCCCCACAGGGTAGGAAGAGACAATGAGCAGTTCTTC. It encodes CASSSPHRVGRDNEQFF.

This rearrangement joins TRBV9 to TRBJ2-1; 8 bases line up with TRBD1. CDR1 is SGDLS and CDR2 is YYNGEE in the germline V gene. The CDR3 runs to 14 residues. J was trimmed by 6 bases and V by 4 bases; bases with no gene match: 6. The CDR3 nucleotides are TGTGCCAGCAGCCCGCAAACAGGGGGCAATGAGCAGTTCTTC. Protein: CASSPQTGGNEQFF. Drawing the rest from reference TRBV9 and TRBJ2-1, the complete variable domain is DSGVTQTPKHLITATGQRVTLRCSPRSGDLSVYWYQQSLDQGLQFLIQYYNGEERAKGNILERFSAQQFPDLHSELNLSSLELGDSALYFCASSPQTGGNEQFFGPGTRLTVL.

A single count supports this clone. The chain is built from TRBV5-1 and TRBJ1-2, with unresolved D. CDR3 size: 16 residues. V lost 4 bases and J 0 bases, leaving 16 bases between the germline ends. Looked up from germline, CDR1 is SGHRS and CDR2 is YFSETQ. CDR3 in amino acids: CASSLTQTPTNYGYTF. CDR3 sequence (DNA): TGCGCCAGCAGCCTCACACAGACACCGACTAACTATGGCTACACCTTC.

CDR3 sequence (DNA): TGTGCCATCAGTGAGTCGAGAGGCAGGTCAAGCTCTGGGGCCAACGTCCTGACTTTC. Encoded protein: CAISESRGRSSSGANVLTF. This rearrangement joins TRBV10-3 to TRBJ2-6; D not resolved. The CDR3 sequence is 19 residues long. V was trimmed by 0 bases and J by 0 bases, leaving 15 bases between them. Germline CDR1 is ENHRY and CDR2 is SYGVKD.

The table lists this clone with a few counts. This rearrangement joins TRBV7-2 to TRBJ2-7; the D gene could be TRBD1 or TRBD2 (5 bases each). Trimming pared 1 base from V and 4 bases from J, leaving 17 bases between. Germline V gene sequence: CDR1 SGHTA, CDR2 FQGNSA. The CDR3 spans 16 residues. The CDR3 spells CASSLGAGTLPYEQYF. For the CDR3, the DNA is TGTGCCAGCAGCTTAGGGGCCGGGACCCTACCTTACGAGCAGTACTTC.

This chain joins TRBV6-5 and TRBJ2-7, with D hard to call. Germline lookup yields CDR1 MNHEY and CDR2 SVGAGI. With 7 bases removed from V and 5 bases from J, the gap between germline ends came to 15 bases. The CDR3 length is 13 residues. The chain's CDR3 is CASNPPRGHEQYF. CDR3 bases: TGTGCCAGCAACCCACCCCGCGGCCACGAGCAGTACTTC.

The chain is built from TRBV6-5 and TRBJ1-2, with D possibly being TRBD1 (6 bases). The V gene's germline CDR1 is MNHEY and CDR2 SVGAGI. CDR3 length: 14 amino acids. Trimming cost V 1 base and J 6 bases, with 12 bases left between them. As DNA, the CDR3 is TGTGCCAGCAGTTACTTCGGGGGGCCAAATGGCTACACCTTC. Protein product: CASSYFGGPNGYTF.

This clone was recorded only once. The V and J genes are TRBV11-2 and TRBJ2-3; 11 nucleotides agree with TRBD2. Looked up from germline, CDR1 is SGHAT and CDR2 is FQNNGV. The CDR3 is 15 residues long. Unmatched junction bases numbered 0, after V lost 0 bases and J lost 4 bases. The CDR3 nucleotides read TGTGCCAGCAGCTTAGAACTAGCGGGAGCAGATACGCAGTATTTT. This gives the protein CASSLELAGADTQYF.

The V call is TRBV11-2, the J call TRBJ2-3, with TRBD2 identical over 13 bases. Trimming removed 5 bases from V and 1 base from J; junction bases left unmatched: 0. The germline gives CDR1 SGHAT, CDR2 FQNNGV. CDR3 length equals 15 residues. CDR3 coding DNA: TGTGCCAGCAGCACTAGCGGGGGGGGCACAGATACGCAGTATTTT. Translating it yields CASSTSGGGTDTQYF. Supplemented by reference TRBV11-2 and TRBJ2-3, the full variable domain reads EAGVAQSPRYKIIEKRQSVAFWCNPISGHATLYWYQQILGQGPKLLIQFQNNGVVDDSQLPKDRFSAERLKGVDSTLKIQPAKLEDSAVYLCASSTSGGGTDTQYFGPGTRLTVL.

This clone was detected only once. This chain joins TRBV29-1 and TRBJ2-1; 9 positions match TRBD1. The junction had 12 bases not matched to a gene; V was cut back by 7 bases and J by 5 bases. CDR1 and CDR2 (germline): SQVTM, ANQGSEA. The CDR3 extends over 15 amino acids. CDR3 sequence (DNA): TGCAGCGGAGGATCGAGGGACAGGGAACACAATGAGCAGTTCTTC. This gives the protein CSGGSRDREHNEQFF.

A note on this clone: Other DNA sequences of this sample code for an identical CDR3. V gene TRBV5-1 combines with J gene TRBJ2-2, with D unresolved. This CDR3 has 15 amino acids. CDR1 and CDR2 (germline): SGHRS, YFSETQ. The V end lost 4 bases, the J end lost 0 bases, and 10 bases lay between the germline ends. CDR3 region: CASSLGRANTGELFF. Written as DNA, the CDR3 is TGCGCCAGCAGCCTGGGCCGCGCGAACACCGGGGAGCTGTTTTTT.

The chain is built from TRBV2 and TRBJ2-7; TRBD1 matches 10 bases. Germline V gene sequence: CDR1 SNHLY, CDR2 FYNNEI. Trimming at V came to 5 bases and at J to 10 bases, leaving 11 bases not matched to a gene. This CDR3 has 14 amino acids. DNA for the CDR3: TGTGCCAGCAGTCCCGGGACAGGGGTCCAAAATCAGTACTTC. This sequence encodes CASSPGTGVQNQYF.

This chain connects TRBV29-1 to TRBJ2-7; 7 bases fit TRBD1. V shed 8 bases and J 1 base; nucleotides not matched to a gene: 5. Germline lookup yields CDR1 SQVTM and CDR2 ANQGSEA. The CDR3 contains 12 residues. The DNA for the CDR3 is TGCAGCTTCCGGACAGGATCCTACGAGCAGTACTTC. This encodes CSFRTGSYEQYF.

A word on this clone: Since a much larger clone is just one base distant, this may be a read error. The chain links TRBV7-2 to TRBJ1-5; D remains unclear. The CDR3 length is 12 residues. Per germline, CDR1 SGHTA and CDR2 FQGNSA. Trimming left V 2 bases short and J 5 bases short, with 4 bases between. CDR3 in DNA: TGTGCCAGCAGCTTAATGGATCAGCCCCAGCATTTT. It yields the protein CASSLMDQPQHF.

A note on this clone: This is likely an artifact of a read error, given a far larger clone one base away. The chain combines TRBV7-9 with TRBJ1-2; 7 bases line up with TRBD1. Germline V gene lookup returns CDR1 SEHNR and CDR2 FQNEAQ (reference sequence). This CDR3 is built from 17 residues. The J segment lost 6 bases and the V segment lost 1 base, leaving 14 bases of the junction unmatched. CDR3 bases: TGTGCCAGCAGCTTAGGAAGTTCCGGAGGGGGCATGCATGGCTACACCTTC. It codes for CASSLGSSGGGMHGYTF. The variable domain in full, with the rest retrieved from reference TRBV7-9 and TRBJ1-2, is DTGVSQNPRHKITKRGQNVTFRCDPISEHNRLYWYRQTLGQGPEFLTYFQNEAQLEKSRLLSDRFSAERPKGSFSTLEIQRTEQGDSAMYLCASSLGSSGGGMHGYTFGSGTRLTVV.

The chain links TRBV4-3 to TRBJ2-5, with 7 bases matching TRBD2. J gave up 5 bases and V 0 bases, and 9 bases lay outside the gene matches. CDR1 and CDR2 (germline): LGHNA, YSLEER. The CDR3 sequence is 16 residues long. CDR3 coding DNA: TGCGCCAGCAGCCAAGAATGGGCGGGAGCGGGGGAGACCCAGTACTTC. Its protein is CASSQEWAGAGETQYF.

CDR3 coding DNA: TGTGCCAGCAGTTCCACCGGGACAGGGGGACAAGAGACCCAGTACTTC. This sequence encodes CASSSTGTGGQETQYF. The rearrangement links TRBV6-5 to TRBJ2-5; 11 bases map to TRBD1. Germline CDR1 is MNHEY and CDR2 is SVGAGI. The junction had 6 bases not matched to a gene; V was cut back by 4 bases and J by 2 bases. CDR3 length equals 16 residues.

The chain is built from TRBV28 and TRBJ1-3, with 9 bases lining up with TRBD1. The CDR3 contains 22 residues. The germline CDR1 and CDR2 sequences are MDHEN and SYDVKM. The J segment lost 0 bases and the V segment lost 6 bases, leaving 24 bases of the junction unmatched. CDR3 region: CASSPTLRDREGGRGSGNTIYF. CDR3 DNA: TGTGCCAGCAGCCCGACACTGAGGGACAGGGAGGGGGGTCGGGGCTCTGGAAACACCATATATTTT.

This clone was seen more than once but under ten times. The chain has TRBV27 and TRBJ2-7; D is possibly TRBD2 (6 bases). Germline V gene lookup returns CDR1 MNHEY and CDR2 SMNVEV (reference sequence). The CDR3 runs 12 residues. V gave up 4 bases and J gave up 7 bases, with 11 bases separating them. The CDR3 DNA reads as TGTGCCAGCAGTTGGCGTGGGGGGGAGCAGTACTTC. It yields the protein CASSWRGGEQYF.

The table lists this clone with a count of one. The V and J genes are TRBV6-1 and TRBJ1-1; D gene unclear. V was pared by 6 bases and J by 8 bases, with 10 bases between. The CDR3 consists of 11 residues. CDR1 MNHNS and CDR2 SASEGT come from the germline V gene. CDR3 in amino acids: CASSQTREAFF. The CDR3 region has the DNA TGTGCCAGCAGCCAAACTCGGGAAGCTTTCTTT.

This clone was seen a single time. The DNA of the CDR3 is TGTGCCAGCAGTGACTTCGCTACGGGATCACCCCTCCACTTT. Translated: CASSDFATGSPLHF. This chain joins TRBV6-1 and TRBJ1-6; D gene ambiguous. CDR1 is MNHNS, CDR2 SASEGT, per germline. The V end was cut by 3 bases, the J end by 10 bases, with 13 bases between. There are 14 residues in the CDR3.

This clone was observed once. The chain joins TRBV5-1 to TRBJ2-7; D is perhaps TRBD2 (5 bases). The CDR3 contains 13 residues. Trimming left V 5 bases short and J 1 base short, with 10 bases between. The germline V gene has CDR1 SGHRS and CDR2 YFSETQ. The CDR3 protein is CASRRADSYEQYF. CDR3 nucleotide sequence: TGCGCCAGCAGGCGGGCGGATTCCTACGAGCAGTACTTC.

CDR3 in DNA: TGTGCCATCAGTGAAATTTGGGGGACTAGCGGGGTCAATGAGCAGTTCTTC. Amino acids: CAISEIWGTSGVNEQFF. The gene calls are TRBV10-3 and TRBJ2-1; 13 bases fit TRBD2. Germline V gene sequence: CDR1 ENHRY, CDR2 SYGVKD. The CDR3 sequence is 17 residues long. V lost 3 bases to trimming and J lost 6 bases; unmatched junction nucleotides: 8.